These 27 T cell receptor beta chains were all obtained from the same sample, sequenced in a study of blood T cell repertoires in COVID-19 (dated by TCRdb to 2020 to 2022). The method behind the library was the immunoSEQ multiplex PCR assay. This is the immuneACCESS table as TCRdb keeps it, with only in-frame sequences that have V and J called. A part of the clones is gone; compared with another copy, unresolved V genes explain less than half, and the rest is unexplained. The sample table lists under 350,000 clones, 83% of them with a count of one. The leading ten clones occupy approximately 10% of the sample. Sequenced sample: peripheral blood. These receptors were collected from a woman between 45 and 60 years old who had recovered from COVID-19.

In nucleotides, the CDR3 is TGTGCCAGCAGCGTAGAACTAGCGTTGAGCTCCTACAATGAGCAGTTCTTC. Encoded protein: CASSVELALSSYNEQFF. The chain has TRBV9 and TRBJ2-1; 7 bases agree with TRBD2. Germline lookup yields CDR1 SGDLS and CDR2 YYNGEE. Unmatched junction bases numbered 6, after V lost 0 bases and J lost 0 bases. The CDR3 runs 17 residues.

The chain couples TRBV6-1 to TRBJ1-2; possible D gene TRBD1, 5 bases. The germline gives CDR1 MNHNS, CDR2 SASEGT. V lost 3 bases to trimming and J lost 8 bases, with 25 bases between them. CDR3 length: 17 residues. The CDR3 region is CASSEGSRAGSLRGYTF. The CDR3 nucleotides read TGTGCCAGCAGTGAGGGAAGCCGGGCAGGGTCCCTAAGGGGCTACACCTTC.

This clone was detected a few times. This chain joins TRBV24-1 and TRBJ2-2; 7 positions match TRBD2. The CDR3 is 16 amino acids. Trimming at V came to 3 bases and at J to 3 bases, leaving 6 bases not matched to a gene. CDR1 and CDR2 from the germline V gene are KGHDR and SFDVKD. CDR3 DNA: TGTGCCACCAGTGATCCGGGACGGGGGGACACCGGGGAGCTGTTTTTT. It is translated as CATSDPGRGDTGELFF.

The gene calls are TRBV10-2 and TRBJ1-1; no reliable D call. The V end was cut by 3 bases, the J end by 1 base, with 6 bases between. CDR1 and CDR2 (germline): WSHSY, SAAADI. The CDR3 sequence is 13 residues long. The CDR3 loop reads CASSDAENTEAFF. The CDR3 DNA reads as TGCGCCAGCAGTGATGCAGAGAACACTGAAGCTTTCTTT.

The chain employs TRBV27 and TRBJ1-6; TRBD1 matches 8 bases. Germline V gives CDR1 MNHEY, CDR2 SMNVEV (reference sequence). The CDR3 contains 16 residues. After removal of 6 bases from V and 1 base from J, the junction contained 5 bases not matched to a gene. CDR3 sequence: CASSAQGESYNSPLHF. The CDR3 nucleotides read TGTGCCAGCAGCGCACAGGGGGAATCCTATAATTCACCCCTCCACTTT.

The chain's CDR3 is CASSKTSMNTEAFF. The CDR3 DNA follows: TGTGCCAGCAGCAAAACTTCAATGAACACTGAAGCTTTCTTT. The chain uses TRBV28 and TRBJ1-1; the D is unclear. The CDR3 sequence is 14 residues long. Germline CDR1 MDHEN, CDR2 SYDVKM. Trimming cost V 6 bases and J 0 bases, with 11 bases left between them.

This chain uses TRBV5-1 with TRBJ2-7; D uncertain. From germline, CDR1 is SGHRS and CDR2 YFSETQ. V was pared by 0 bases and J by 3 bases, with 7 bases between. The CDR3 runs to 13 residues. The chain's CDR3 is CASSLGQVYEQYF. The CDR3 nucleotides are TGCGCCAGCAGCTTGGGACAAGTCTACGAGCAGTACTTC.

This chain connects TRBV19 to TRBJ1-6; D is perhaps TRBD1 (6 bases). Germline V lookup: CDR1 LNHDA, CDR2 SQIVND (reference sequence). The CDR3 sequence is 14 residues long. Trimming removed 9 bases at V and 8 bases at J, with 17 bases between. CDR3 coding DNA: TGTGCCAGGAGAGAGACCGAGGGGGATTCACCCCTCCACTTT. Residues: CARRETEGDSPLHF. Variable domain in full (rest from reference TRBV19 and TRBJ1-6): DGGITQSPKYLFRKEGQNVTLSCEQNLNHDAMYWYRQDPGQGLRLIYYSQIVNDFQKGDIAEGYSVSREKKESFPLTVTSAQKNPTAFYLCARRETEGDSPLHFGNGTRLTVT.

The chain couples TRBV18 to TRBJ2-1; D unclear. The CDR3 is made up of 15 amino acids. Between the trimmed V and J ends, which lost 0 bases and 2 bases, there was a span of 8 bases. Germline lookup yields CDR1 KGHSH and CDR2 LQKENI. This chain's CDR3 is CASSPPSSPYNEQFF. DNA for the CDR3: TGTGCCAGCTCACCACCTTCGAGTCCCTACAATGAGCAGTTCTTC.

The chain couples TRBV19 to TRBJ1-5; D gene unclear. Per the germline V gene, CDR1 is LNHDA and CDR2 is SQIVND (reference sequence). Trimming removed 7 bases at V and 0 bases at J, with 19 bases between. The CDR3 runs to 17 residues. The CDR3 DNA reads TGTGCCAGTACCGGGATCCACAACAAGTATAGCAATCAGCCCCAGCATTTT. Translation: CASTGIHNKYSNQPQHF. Looking up the rest from reference TRBV19 and TRBJ1-5 gives the full variable domain: DGGITQSPKYLFRKEGQNVTLSCEQNLNHDAMYWYRQDPGQGLRLIYYSQIVNDFQKGDIAEGYSVSREKKESFPLTVTSAQKNPTAFYLCASTGIHNKYSNQPQHFGDGTRLSIL.

The chain is built from TRBV6-2 or TRBV6-3 and TRBJ2-1; 8 bases are shared with TRBD2. Germline lookup yields CDR1 MNHEY and CDR2 SVGEGT. This CDR3 is 16 amino acids long. J lost 7 bases, V lost 4 bases, and 12 bases had no gene match. The CDR3 nucleotides are TGTGCCAGCAGTTTTTCCGGGAGGGCCCAGGGTAATGAGCAGTTCTTC. Amino acids: CASSFSGRAQGNEQFF.

This sequence joins TRBV6-5 and TRBJ2-5; 7 nucleotides match TRBD2. The germline V gene has CDR1 MNHEY and CDR2 SVGAGI. V trimming: 6 bases; J trimming: 5 bases; junction bases outside the gene matches: 12. CDR3 length equals 15 residues. In DNA form, the CDR3 reads TGTGCCAGCAGACGAAGGGAGACTAGCCTTGAGACCCAGTACTTC. It specifies CASRRRETSLETQYF.

The chain joins TRBV27 to TRBJ2-3; D may be TRBD2 (5 bases). Between the trimmed V and J ends, which lost 5 bases and 5 bases, there was a span of 14 bases. Germline CDR1 and CDR2: MNHEY and SMNVEV (reference sequence). This CDR3 is built from 14 residues. The CDR3 protein is CASSPRDGVDTQYF. Written as DNA, the CDR3 is TGTGCCAGCAGTCCCCGGGATGGGGTAGATACGCAGTATTTT.

This clone was seen more than once but under ten times. The chain uses TRBV5-1 and TRBJ2-7; D unclear. Trimming took off 5 bases at V and 0 bases at J, with 12 bases between the two ends. Germline lookup yields CDR1 SGHRS and CDR2 YFSETQ. This CDR3 is built from 14 residues. The CDR3 is CASRTQPSSYEQYF. For the CDR3, the DNA is TGCGCCAGCAGAACACAGCCCAGCTCCTACGAGCAGTACTTC. The full variable domain, rest sourced from reference TRBV5-1 and TRBJ2-7, is KAGVTQTPRYLIKTRGQQVTLSCSPISGHRSVSWYQQTPGQGLQFLFEYFSETQRNKGNFPGRFSGRQFSNSRSEMNVSTLELGDSALYLCASRTQPSSYEQYFGPGTRLTVT.

V is TRBV28 and J is TRBJ2-2, with 9 bases lining up with TRBD1. The germline CDR1 and CDR2 sequences are MDHEN and SYDVKM. The CDR3 runs to 14 residues. V was pared by 4 bases and J by 7 bases, with 4 bases of the junction left unmatched. In nucleotides, the CDR3 is TGTGCCAGCAGTTCGGGACAGGGAGACGGGGAGCTGTTTTTT. Amino acids: CASSSGQGDGELFF.

This sequence joins TRBV15 and TRBJ1-2, with D hard to call. V was clipped by 0 bases and J by 3 bases, with 8 bases between them. Germline loops: CDR1 LNHNV, CDR2 YYDKDF (reference sequence). The CDR3 contains 14 residues. Here the CDR3 DNA reads TGTGCCACCAGCAGAGACCCAGGTGACTATGGCTACACCTTC. This codes for CATSRDPGDYGYTF.

The rearrangement uses TRBV7-2 and TRBJ1-5; the D gene is possibly TRBD1 (6 bases). CDR3 size: 14 residues. V lost 6 bases and J 3 bases, leaving 12 bases between the germline ends. CDR1 is SGHTA, CDR2 FQGNSA, per germline. CDR3 bases: TGTGCCAGCAGTCCCGGACAGAACAATCAGCCCCAGCATTTT. This encodes CASSPGQNNQPQHF.

V gene TRBV6-6 combines with J gene TRBJ1-5; D is ambiguous. Trimming took 0 bases from V and 7 from J, leaving 13 bases between them. The length of the CDR3 is 15 residues. The germline CDR1 and CDR2 sequences are MNHNY and SVGAGI (reference sequence). The DNA of the CDR3 is TGTGCCAGCAGTTACTCGATTGGGTCGGGACAGCCCCAGCATTTT. Translation gives CASSYSIGSGQPQHF.

This clone was recorded only once. At one end the junction does not follow the germline gene, possibly because of a read error. J is TRBJ2-1 and V is TRBV28; 8 bases agree with TRBD1. CDR3 size: 17 residues. Germline loops: CDR1 MDHEN, CDR2 SYDVKM. The CDR3 loop is CTSSFPARGLTYNEQFF. CDR3 nucleotides: TGTACCAGCAGTTTCCCAGCCAGGGGGCTGACCTACAATGAGCAGTTCTTC.

CDR3 in amino acids: CASSTSLTGDEKLFF. CDR3 coding DNA: TGTGCCAGCAGTACCAGCTTGACAGGGGATGAAAAACTGTTTTTT. The V call is TRBV28, the J call TRBJ1-4; 8 nucleotides match TRBD1. Trimming cost V 5 bases and J 6 bases; bases outside gene matches: 8. The CDR3 runs to 15 residues. Looked up from germline, CDR1 is MDHEN and CDR2 is SYDVKM.

J is TRBJ2-7 and V is TRBV28, with 14 bases matching TRBD2. Germline CDR1 is MDHEN and CDR2 is SYDVKM. The CDR3 has 16 amino acids. Trimming at V came to 1 base and at J to 4 bases, leaving 3 bases not matched to a gene. CDR3 in DNA: TGTGCCAGCAGTTTATTCGGGACTAGCGGGGGTTACGAGCAGTACTTC. This sequence encodes CASSLFGTSGGYEQYF. The variable domain in full, with the rest retrieved from reference TRBV28 and TRBJ2-7, is DVKVTQSSRYLVKRTGEKVFLECVQDMDHENMFWYRQDPGLGLRLIYFSYDVKMKEKGDIPEGYSVSREKKERFSLILESASTNQTSMYLCASSLFGTSGGYEQYFGPGTRLTVT.

V usage is TRBV18 and J usage is TRBJ1-1; D perhaps matches TRBD1 (6 bases). Trimming shortened V by 3 bases and J by 1 base, and 9 bases separated the two germline ends. The CDR3 loop spans 14 amino acids. The germline gives CDR1 KGHSH, CDR2 LQKENI. The CDR3 DNA follows: TGTGCCAGCTCACCCCGGACAGAGAACACTGAAGCTTTCTTT. It yields the protein CASSPRTENTEAFF.

This chain links TRBV7-2 with TRBJ2-2, with TRBD2 matching 8 bases. The CDR3 runs to 15 residues. Germline CDR1 SGHTA, CDR2 FQGNSA. Trimming took 5 bases from V and 4 from J; bases not matched to a gene: 6. The CDR3 loop is CASSLSGGGTGELFF. CDR3 coding DNA: TGTGCCAGCAGCCTAAGCGGGGGCGGCACCGGGGAGCTGTTTTTT.

A few counts support this clone. The chain recombines TRBV12-3 or TRBV12-4 with TRBJ2-3, with D unclear. The V end lost 2 bases, the J end lost 7 bases, and 4 bases lay between the germline ends. The CDR3 runs to 11 residues. The CDR3 reads CASSLLNTQYF. DNA of the CDR3: TGTGCCAGCAGTTTACTAAATACGCAGTATTTT.

The chain joins TRBV7-3 to TRBJ2-5, with D perhaps TRBD2 (5 bases). The CDR3 covers 17 residues. Germline CDR1 and CDR2: SGHTA and FQGTGA. V was clipped by 1 base and J by 1 base, with 16 bases between them. This CDR3 is CASSLSGRVDFQETQYF. CDR3 in DNA: TGTGCCAGCAGCTTAAGTGGTAGAGTGGACTTCCAAGAGACCCAGTACTTC.

The count of this clone is one. This CDR3 is CASSLEGGNSYNEQFF. Here the CDR3 DNA reads TGTGCCAGCAGCTTAGAAGGCGGGAACTCCTACAATGAGCAGTTCTTC. The chain recombines TRBV7-8 with TRBJ2-1; TRBD2 is a possible D gene (6 bases). V gave up 1 base and J gave up 0 bases, with 10 bases separating them. The CDR3 runs 16 residues. Germline lookup yields CDR1 SGHVS and CDR2 FQNEAQ.

The gene calls are TRBV7-6 and TRBJ2-7; TRBD1 matches at 11 bases. The CDR3 contains 15 residues. The V segment lost 5 bases and the J segment 3 bases; nucleotides outside the gene matches: 6. CDR1 and CDR2 from the germline V gene are SGHVS and FNYEAQ. For the CDR3, the DNA is TGTGCCAGCAGCCCTACCGGGACAGGGGGCTACGAGCAGTACTTC. As protein: CASSPTGTGGYEQYF.